A single sample gave rise to the 9 T cell receptor beta chains below, sequenced in a study of OX40 agonist ivuxolimab in advanced cancers. Profiled with immunoSEQ multiplex PCR; TCRdb holds only in-frame clones, not every one. Of tens of thousands of clones detected, 83% appear once; the ten largest clones hold roughly 3.2%. The sample was CD4+ or CD8+ T cells sorted from blood, taken in a trial of the OX40 agonist ivuxolimab. These receptors were obtained from an adult with an advanced solid tumor such as melanoma, head and neck, liver or kidney cancer.

J is TRBJ1-2 and V is TRBV25-1, with D unclear. Looked up from germline, CDR1 is MGHDK and CDR2 is SYGVNS. Trimming cost V 4 bases and J 8 bases, with 14 bases left between them. CDR3 length equals 13 residues. CDR3 in amino acids: CASSGTRYYGYTF. In DNA, the CDR3 is TGTGCCAGCAGTGGGACCCGGTATTACGGCTACACCTTC.

The gene calls are TRBV11-3 and TRBJ2-1; 11 bases are a match to TRBD2. CDR1 is SGHNT and CDR2 is YENEEA in the germline V gene. Germline trimming cut 2 bases from V and 8 bases from J; bases unmatched to any gene: 5. This CDR3 is 15 amino acids long. DNA of the CDR3: TGTGCCAGCAGCTTAAGTAGCGGGAGGGCTCATGAGCAGTTCTTC. Its translation is CASSLSSGRAHEQFF.

The CDR3 DNA is TGCGCCAGCAGCAGGGTACTAGTCACATCCTCAGGGGAGACCCAGTACTTC. Translating it yields CASSRVLVTSSGETQYF. The chain couples TRBV5-1 to TRBJ2-5; D is possibly TRBD1 or TRBD2 (5 bases each). The germline gives CDR1 SGHRS, CDR2 YFSETQ. V was cut by 4 bases and J by 5 bases, with 24 bases left in between. The CDR3 consists of 17 residues.

The CDR3 nucleotides are TGTGCCAGCAGTGGTGTTAGCGGGAGGCTTGAGCAGTTCTTC. It codes for CASSGVSGRLEQFF. The gene calls are TRBV2 and TRBJ2-1; 10 bases agree with TRBD2. CDR3 length equals 14 residues. V was pared by 4 bases and J by 9 bases, with 6 bases of the junction left unmatched. The germline V gene has CDR1 SNHLY and CDR2 FYNNEI.

The V call is TRBV7-2, the J call TRBJ1-1; 7 bases align to TRBD1. The CDR3 extends over 14 amino acids. V lost 6 bases and J lost 2; bases outside the gene matches: 6. The germline gives CDR1 SGHTA, CDR2 FQGNSA. This chain's CDR3 is CASRAGQSNTEAFF. Here the CDR3 DNA reads TGTGCCAGCAGGGCGGGACAGTCAAACACTGAAGCTTTCTTT. Together with reference TRBV7-2 and TRBJ1-1, the CDR3 gives the full variable domain: GAGVSQSPSNKVTEKGKDVELRCDPISGHTALYWYRQSLGQGLEFLIYFQGNSAPDKSGLPSDRFSAERTGGSVSTLTIQRTQQEDSAVYLCASRAGQSNTEAFFGQGTRLTVV.

The chain is built from TRBV4-1 and TRBJ2-7; 7 bases match TRBD1. The CDR3 has 15 residues. Per germline, CDR1 MGHRA and CDR2 YSYEKL. The V gene end was trimmed by 1 base and the J gene end by 3 bases; junction bases not matched to a gene: 6. The CDR3 DNA is TGCGCCAGCAGCCAAGCTCCGGGACAGCTCTACGAGCAGTACTTC. It translates to CASSQAPGQLYEQYF.

The chain recombines TRBV5-5 with TRBJ2-2; D perhaps matches TRBD2 (6 bases). This CDR3 spans 16 amino acids. Germline V gives CDR1 SGHKS, CDR2 YYEKEE (reference sequence). V was clipped by 4 bases and J by 3 bases, with 16 bases between them. CDR3 amino acids: CASSGGSHGDTGELFF. CDR3 nucleotide sequence: TGTGCCAGCAGCGGGGGGTCCCACGGGGACACCGGGGAGCTGTTTTTT.

The J gene is TRBJ2-1, the V gene TRBV5-4; D remains ambiguous. V shed 4 bases and J shed 5 bases, with 19 bases lying between them. The CDR3 is 16 residues long. Germline V gene sequence: CDR1 SGHNT, CDR2 YYREEE (reference sequence). As DNA, the CDR3 is TGTGCCAGCAGCCCCTCAATGAGTTTGGGAAACAATGAGCAGTTCTTC. Its translation is CASSPSMSLGNNEQFF.

The gene calls are TRBV11-2 and TRBJ2-4, with unresolved D. CDR3 length equals 15 residues. The germline V gene encodes CDR1 SGHAT and CDR2 FQNNGV. V was shortened by 5 bases and J by 0 bases, with 11 bases between the two germline ends. In nucleotides, the CDR3 is TGTGCCAGCAGCAAGACACTGGTAGCCAAAAACATTCAGTACTTC. Its translation: CASSKTLVAKNIQYF.